The clone carrying this T cell receptor beta chain was picked up one time. TCRdb's table, derived via immunoSEQ multiplex PCR, lists solely in-frame clones and lacks some. The sample holds about 80,000 clones, 96% seen once. This record comes from a study of technical replicates of blood from a few donors. Per the germline V gene, CDR1 is MDHEN and CDR2 is SYDVKM. Deletions cut 8 bases from V and 5 bases from J, with 9 bases between. CDR3 size: 11 residues. The sample was T cells isolated from PBMCs. V is TRBV28 and J is TRBJ1-2; unclear D gene. The source is a human donor in good health. In nucleotides, the CDR3 is TGTGCCAGCCGAGGTGGATATGGCTACACCTTC. This codes for CASRGGYGYTF.